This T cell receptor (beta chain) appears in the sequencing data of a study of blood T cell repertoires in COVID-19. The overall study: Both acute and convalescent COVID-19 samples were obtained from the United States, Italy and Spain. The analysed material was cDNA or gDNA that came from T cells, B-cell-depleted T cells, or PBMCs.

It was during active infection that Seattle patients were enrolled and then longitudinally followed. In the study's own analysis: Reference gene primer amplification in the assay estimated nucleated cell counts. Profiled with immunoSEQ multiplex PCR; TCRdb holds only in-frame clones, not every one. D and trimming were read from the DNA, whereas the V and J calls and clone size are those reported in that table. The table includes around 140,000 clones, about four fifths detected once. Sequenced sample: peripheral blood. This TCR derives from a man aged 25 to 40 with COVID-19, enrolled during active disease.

CDR3 in DNA: TGTGCCGCGGGGGCCCTCTCTGGAAACACCATATATTTT. Its protein product is CAAGALSGNTIYF. This chain connects TRBV3-1 (or the pseudogene TRBV3-2) to TRBJ1-3, with D maybe TRBD1 (6 bases). The CDR3 spans 13 residues. Germline loops: CDR1 LGHDT, CDR2 YNNKEL (reference sequence). V lost 11 bases to trimming and J lost 0 bases, with 11 bases between them.